This entry lists 31 T cell receptor beta chains sequenced from one sample in a study of regulatory T cells in long-lasting Graves disease. Construction of TCR beta libraries relied on iRepertoire HTBI primers and on Arm-PCR targeting CDR3 regions. MiXCR, run by TCRdb on the multiplex PCR reads, gives a single entry per CDR3 protein. The sample includes roughly 610,000 distinct CDR3 sequences, about 16% seen only once; the top ten take 9.5% to 15%. Indicated time point: newly diagnosed GD, antithyroid drugs for less than 3 months. The TCR library was made from RNA that had been extracted from PBMCs in TRIzol. The same specimen was also included in a second study, on T cells in Graves' hyperthyroidism and ophthalmopathy.

Material: peripheral blood mononuclear cells (PBMCs), obtained at new diagnosis, from a patient treated with antithyroid drugs. All receptors come from a man aged 18 to 29 with Graves disease.

This clonotype showed up many times. The chain couples TRBV7-9 to TRBJ2-5; possible D gene TRBD1, 5 bases. Per germline, CDR1 SEHNR and CDR2 FQNEAQ (reference sequence). The CDR3 contains 14 residues. V was shortened by 5 bases and J by 2 bases, with 12 bases between the two germline ends. The CDR3 region is CASSLRGQQETQYF. The CDR3 DNA reads as TGTGCCAGCAGCCTGCGAGGACAACAAGAGACCCAGTACTTC.

This clonotype has ten or more counts. V gene TRBV6-2 or TRBV6-3 combines with J gene TRBJ1-5; D gene ambiguous. The germline V gene has CDR1 MNHEY and CDR2 SVGEGT. Trimming left V 5 bases short and J 4 bases short, with 9 bases between. The CDR3 runs to 13 residues. The CDR3: CASSVVWNQPQHF. In DNA, the CDR3 is TGTGCCAGCAGTGTGGTATGGAATCAGCCCCAGCATTTT.

This clonotype was picked up a small number of times. The chain uses TRBV12-5 and TRBJ1-3; 11 bases line up with TRBD1. Trimming removed 4 bases from V and 3 bases from J; junction bases left unmatched: 5. Germline V CDR1 and CDR2: LGHNT, FRNRAP. The CDR3 consists of 16 residues. CDR3 amino acids: CASGWRTGGGGNTIYF. The DNA for the CDR3 is TGTGCTAGTGGTTGGCGGACAGGGGGCGGTGGAAACACCATATATTTT.

The rearrangement joins TRBV10-1 to TRBJ2-1; 9 nucleotides agree with TRBD2. The V and J ends lost 0 bases and 2 bases, in that order; junction bases with no gene match: 2. The CDR3 has 16 amino acids. The germline V gene encodes CDR1 WNHNN and CDR2 SYGVQD (reference sequence). This CDR3 is CASSESTSGPYNEQFF. For the CDR3, the DNA is TGCGCCAGCAGTGAGTCGACTAGCGGCCCCTACAATGAGCAGTTCTTC.

The chain combines TRBV27 with TRBJ2-3, with no clear D. Trimming left V 0 bases short and J 7 bases short, with 14 bases between. The CDR3 consists of 15 residues. The germline gives CDR1 MNHEY, CDR2 SMNVEV (reference sequence). This chain's CDR3 is CASSLSPSLLNTQYF. The CDR3 nucleotides are TGTGCCAGCAGTTTATCCCCCAGCCTTCTTAATACGCAGTATTTT.

The CDR3 nucleotides read TGCGCCAGCAGCCATGGGGGGGGGAGGGACTACGAGCAGTACTTC. It encodes CASSHGGGRDYEQYF. V is TRBV4-1 and J is TRBJ2-7; 7 bases align to TRBD2. The CDR3 loop spans 15 amino acids. Trimming removed 3 bases from V and 3 bases from J; junction bases left unmatched: 8. Germline CDR1 reads MGHRA; CDR2 reads YSYEKL.

This clonotype was counted at least ten times. The chain recombines TRBV7-9 with TRBJ2-1, with D possibly being TRBD2 (5 bases). V lost 4 bases and J lost 0, with 10 bases in between. In germline, CDR1 is SEHNR, CDR2 FQNEAQ (reference sequence). The CDR3 consists of 15 residues. CDR3: CASSSSHFSYNEQFF. The CDR3 coding sequence is TGTGCCAGCAGCTCTAGCCATTTCTCCTACAATGAGCAGTTCTTC.

This clonotype was counted only a few times. The rearrangement uses TRBV9 and TRBJ1-4; weak D call: TRBD1 (6 bases). This CDR3 is built from 18 residues. Germline loops: CDR1 SGDLS, CDR2 YYNGEE. The V and J ends lost 3 bases and 7 bases respectively, with 25 bases between them. The DNA of the CDR3 is TGTGCCAGCAGCGCTAAGGGTCGGACAGACTTAAGTGGTGAAAAACTGTTTTTT. Residues: CASSAKGRTDLSGEKLFF.

This clonotype occurred many times. The J gene is TRBJ2-1, the V gene TRBV2, with 11 bases identical to TRBD2. Germline CDR1 is SNHLY and CDR2 is FYNNEI. With 6 bases clipped from V and 4 bases from J, the junction kept 5 bases outside the gene matches. This CDR3 has 15 residues. CDR3 coding DNA: TGTGCCAGCAGCAAACTAGCGGGAGAATACAATGAGCAGTTCTTC. Amino acids: CASSKLAGEYNEQFF.

This clonotype was observed a few times. The rearrangement joins TRBV20-1 to TRBJ2-1, with 10 bases fitting TRBD2. J gave up 4 bases and V 6 bases, and 6 bases lay outside the gene matches. Germline V gene data show CDR1 as DFQATT and CDR2 as SNEGSKA (reference sequence). This CDR3 is built from 14 residues. CDR3 coding DNA: TGCAGTGCCAGCACTAGCGGGAATTACAATGAGCAGTTCTTC. It is translated as CSASTSGNYNEQFF.

The chain uses TRBV15 and TRBJ2-1; 13 nucleotides agree with TRBD2. The J segment lost 8 bases and the V segment lost 3 bases, leaving 4 bases of the junction unmatched. The length of the CDR3 is 15 residues. CDR1 and CDR2 from the germline V gene are LNHNV and YYDKDF (reference sequence). The DNA of the CDR3 is TGTGCCACCAGCAGGGGACTAGCGGGGAGAGATGAGCAGTTCTTC. Its translation is CATSRGLAGRDEQFF.

Many counts were recorded for this clonotype. V usage is TRBV5-1 and J usage is TRBJ2-3, with D hard to call. CDR3 length: 14 amino acids. Trimming took 3 bases from V and 0 from J, leaving 8 bases between them. The germline V gene encodes CDR1 SGHRS and CDR2 YFSETQ. CDR3 bases: TGCGCCAGCAGCTCCGGCGAAAGCACAGATACGCAGTATTTT. Translation gives CASSSGESTDTQYF.

This clonotype was recorded a few times. The chain employs TRBV20-1 and TRBJ2-3, with 11 positions matching TRBD2. This CDR3 contains 17 residues. V was pared by 5 bases and J by 0 bases, with 10 bases of the junction left unmatched. Germline loops: CDR1 DFQATT, CDR2 SNEGSKA (reference sequence). CDR3 DNA: TGCAGTGCTCCGCGACTGCTAGCGGGAGGTAGCACAGATACGCAGTATTTT. This codes for CSAPRLLAGGSTDTQYF.

This clonotype appeared many times. The chain employs TRBV2 and TRBJ2-7; D uncertain. Germline V gene lookup returns CDR1 SNHLY and CDR2 FYNNEI. The CDR3 has 12 amino acids. V lost 3 bases and J 2 bases, leaving 5 bases between the germline ends. The CDR3 here is CASSDRPYEQYF. CDR3 sequence (DNA): TGTGCCAGCAGTGACAGGCCCTACGAGCAGTACTTC.

This clonotype was counted many times. The V gene is TRBV28, the J gene TRBJ1-4; 7 nucleotides line up with TRBD1. Trimming took 4 bases from V and 4 from J; bases not matched to a gene: 3. Germline CDR1 MDHEN, CDR2 SYDVKM. This CDR3 region has 14 residues. The CDR3 DNA reads TGTGCCAGCAGTTCGGGACAGCTTAATGAAAAACTGTTTTTT. It translates to CASSSGQLNEKLFF. Full variable domain (missing parts from reference TRBV28 and TRBJ1-4): DVKVTQSSRYLVKRTGEKVFLECVQDMDHENMFWYRQDPGLGLRLIYFSYDVKMKEKGDIPEGYSVSREKKERFSLILESASTNQTSMYLCASSSGQLNEKLFFGSGTQLSVL.

This clonotype occurred many times. The chain couples TRBV9 to TRBJ1-1; D is unclear. The CDR3 sequence is 15 residues long. Germline V gives CDR1 SGDLS, CDR2 YYNGEE. Trimming left V 1 base short and J 2 bases short, with 12 bases between. CDR3 in amino acids: CASSVLVNINTEAFF. CDR3 sequence (DNA): TGTGCCAGCAGCGTACTCGTAAACATCAACACTGAAGCTTTCTTT.

To note about this clonotype: An end of the junction does not agree with germline; a read error may underlie this. The rearrangement joins TRBV7-9 to TRBJ2-5; D is ambiguous. The length of the CDR3 is 11 residues. Germline assignment: CDR1 SEHNR and CDR2 FQNEAQ (reference sequence). The CDR3 sequence is CASSFQEAQYF. As DNA, the CDR3 is TGTGCCAGCAGCTTCCAAGAGGCCCAGTACTTC.

This clonotype was counted many times. The chain carries TRBV5-1 and TRBJ1-1; 7 bases align to TRBD1. The V and J ends lost 4 bases and 1 base, in that order; junction bases with no gene match: 4. The germline CDR1 and CDR2 sequences are SGHRS and YFSETQ. CDR3 length: 14 amino acids. CDR3 DNA: TGCGCCAGCAGCGCGGGGACAGCGAACACTGAAGCTTTCTTT. Protein: CASSAGTANTEAFF.

This clonotype has a count of ten or more. The V gene is TRBV12-3 or TRBV12-4, the J gene TRBJ2-7; 9 bases map to TRBD1. This CDR3 spans 14 amino acids. The V gene end was trimmed by 6 bases and the J gene end by 6 bases; junction bases not matched to a gene: 9. The CDR3 region has the DNA TGTGCCAGCAGCCTCCGGGACAGGGTCGGCGAGCAGTACTTC. As protein: CASSLRDRVGEQYF.

This clonotype was picked up many times. V gene TRBV18 combines with J gene TRBJ1-1, with D possibly matching TRBD1 (6 bases). The CDR3 loop spans 13 amino acids. CDR1 KGHSH and CDR2 LQKENI come from the germline V gene. Deletions cut 5 bases from V and 1 base from J, with 8 bases between. CDR3 protein: CASSRDKNTEAFF. The CDR3 DNA reads as TGTGCCAGCTCAAGGGACAAGAACACTGAAGCTTTCTTT. The whole variable domain, remainder taken from reference TRBV18 and TRBJ1-1, is NAGVMQNPRHLVRRRGQEARLRCSPMKGHSHVYWYRQLPEEGLKFMVYLQKENIIDESGMPKERFSAEFPKEGPSILRIQQVVRGDSAAYFCASSRDKNTEAFFGQGTRLTVV.

The chain's CDR3 is CASSLGDRVEFGGEAFF. CDR3 in DNA: TGTGCCAGCAGCTTAGGAGACAGGGTCGAGTTCGGAGGTGAAGCTTTCTTT. The genes are TRBV13 and TRBJ1-1, with 7 nucleotides matching TRBD1. After removal of 0 bases from V and 7 bases from J, the junction contained 14 bases not matched to a gene. In germline, CDR1 is PRHDT, CDR2 FYEKMQ (reference sequence). This CDR3 has 17 amino acids.

The chain recombines TRBV29-1 with TRBJ1-4; weak D call: TRBD1 (5 bases). The germline V gene has CDR1 SQVTM and CDR2 ANQGSEA. The CDR3 has 13 amino acids. Trimming took 7 bases from V and 0 from J, leaving 9 bases between them. The CDR3 protein is CSGGAATNEKLFF. In nucleotides, the CDR3 is TGCAGCGGAGGGGCGGCAACTAATGAAAAACTGTTTTTT.

In this sample, this clonotype turned up a few times. This chain joins TRBV6-1 and TRBJ2-3; 11 positions match TRBD1. V shed 0 bases, J shed 2 bases, and the junction held 4 bases outside the gene matches. The V gene's germline CDR1 is MNHNS and CDR2 SASEGT. The CDR3 is 17 amino acids. CDR3: CASSEARDRGYTDTQYF. DNA for the CDR3: TGTGCCAGCAGTGAAGCGCGGGACAGGGGGTACACAGATACGCAGTATTTT.

The chain uses TRBV4-2 and TRBJ1-6; TRBD1 might be the D (6 bases). The CDR3 consists of 14 residues. Trimming stripped 6 bases from V and 8 bases from J, with 14 bases between. Looked up from germline, CDR1 is LGHNA and CDR2 is YNFKEQ. CDR3 nucleotide sequence: TGTGCCAGCAGGAACCCGGACAGAGATTCACCCCTCCACTTT. Its translation is CASRNPDRDSPLHF.

The chain links TRBV25-1 to TRBJ2-5; 12 bases are a match to TRBD1. This CDR3 is 16 amino acids long. Germline assignment: CDR1 MGHDK and CDR2 SYGVNS. The ends lost 7 bases at V and 3 bases at J; junction bases unmatched: 9. In nucleotides, the CDR3 is TGTGCCAGCACCACTTGGGGGACAGGGGGCGAAGAGACCCAGTACTTC. It specifies CASTTWGTGGEETQYF.

This chain uses TRBV6-2 or TRBV6-3 with TRBJ2-4; D tentatively fits TRBD1 or TRBD2 (5 bases each). Germline-derived CDR1 and CDR2 are MNHEY and SVGEGT. The CDR3 runs to 14 residues. Trimming cost V 2 bases and J 3 bases, with 8 bases left between them. As DNA, the CDR3 is TGTGCCAGCAGTTACAGAGGGGACAAAAACATTCAGTACTTC. Protein: CASSYRGDKNIQYF.

The V and J genes are TRBV27 and TRBJ2-1; 8 bases match TRBD1. The CDR3 has 15 residues. The germline V gene has CDR1 MNHEY and CDR2 SMNVEV (reference sequence). V lost 3 bases to trimming and J lost 2 bases; unmatched junction nucleotides: 3. In DNA, the CDR3 is TGTGCCAGCAGTTTCGACAGGGGAGCCTACAATGAGCAGTTCTTC. It yields the protein CASSFDRGAYNEQFF.

This clonotype has a handful of counts. The V gene is TRBV5-1, the J gene TRBJ2-7; a possible D gene is TRBD2 (6 bases). The V gene's germline CDR1 is SGHRS and CDR2 YFSETQ. The CDR3 sequence is 17 residues long. V was pared by 1 base and J by 3 bases, with 20 bases between. CDR3 coding DNA: TGCGCCAGCAGCTTGAGGGCTAGCGCCGGGATTCACTACGAGCAGTACTTC. Its protein is CASSLRASAGIHYEQYF. The entire variable domain, with the rest obtained from reference TRBV5-1 and TRBJ2-7, is as follows: KAGVTQTPRYLIKTRGQQVTLSCSPISGHRSVSWYQQTPGQGLQFLFEYFSETQRNKGNFPGRFSGRQFSNSRSEMNVSTLELGDSALYLCASSLRASAGIHYEQYFGPGTRLTVT.

This clonotype appeared many times. This sequence joins TRBV27 and TRBJ2-3; D gene unclear. Trimming took 5 bases from V and 11 from J, leaving 17 bases between them. Germline CDR1 reads MNHEY; CDR2 reads SMNVEV (reference sequence). CDR3 length: 13 residues. The CDR3 nucleotides read TGTGCCAGCAGTGGCGCCGCGCGGTCAAGGCAGTATTTT. It specifies CASSGAARSRQYF.

The sample holds many counts of this clonotype. The rearrangement uses TRBV2 and TRBJ1-5; possibly TRBD1 for D (5 bases). This CDR3 comprises 13 residues. V was cut by 4 bases and J by 7 bases, with 11 bases left in between. Germline assignment: CDR1 SNHLY and CDR2 FYNNEI. In DNA form, the CDR3 reads TGTGCCAGCAGTGTACGAGGGGAGCAGCCCCAGCATTTT. Translating it yields CASSVRGEQPQHF. Complete variable domain (other parts from reference TRBV2 and TRBJ1-5): EPEVTQTPSHQVTQMGQEVILRCVPISNHLYFYWYRQILGQKVEFLVSFYNNEISEKSEIFDDQFSVERPDGSNFTLKIRSTKLEDSAMYFCASSVRGEQPQHFGDGTRLSIL.

This clonotype has at least ten counts. The rearrangement links TRBV12-3 or TRBV12-4 to TRBJ2-7; 15 positions agree with TRBD2. This CDR3 is 15 amino acids long. Trimming took 5 bases from V and 8 from J; bases not matched to a gene: 7. The CDR3 here is CASSLRGLAGGQQYF. CDR3 bases: TGTGCCAGCAGTCTTCGGGGACTAGCGGGAGGACAGCAGTACTTC.